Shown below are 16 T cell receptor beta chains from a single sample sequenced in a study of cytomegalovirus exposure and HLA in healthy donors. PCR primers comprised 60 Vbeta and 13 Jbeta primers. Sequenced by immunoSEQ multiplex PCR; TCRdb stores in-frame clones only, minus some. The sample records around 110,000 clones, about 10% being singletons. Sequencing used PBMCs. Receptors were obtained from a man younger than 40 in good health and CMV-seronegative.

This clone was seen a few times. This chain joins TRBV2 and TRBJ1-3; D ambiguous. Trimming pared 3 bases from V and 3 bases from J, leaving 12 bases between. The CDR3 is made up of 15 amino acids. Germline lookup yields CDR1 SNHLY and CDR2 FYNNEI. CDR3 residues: CASSDSRVSGNTIYF. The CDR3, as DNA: TGTGCCAGCAGTGATTCGAGGGTCAGTGGAAACACCATATATTTT.

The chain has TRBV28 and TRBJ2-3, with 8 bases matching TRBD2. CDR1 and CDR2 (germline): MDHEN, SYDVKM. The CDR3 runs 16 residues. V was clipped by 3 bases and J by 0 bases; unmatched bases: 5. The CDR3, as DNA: TGTGCCAGCAGTTTGATAGCGGGATCTAGCACAGATACGCAGTATTTT. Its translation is CASSLIAGSSTDTQYF.

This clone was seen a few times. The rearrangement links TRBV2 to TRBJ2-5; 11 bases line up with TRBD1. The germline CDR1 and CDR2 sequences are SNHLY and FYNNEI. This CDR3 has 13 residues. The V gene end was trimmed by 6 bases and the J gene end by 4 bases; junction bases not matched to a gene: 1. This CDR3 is CASRGQGGETQYF. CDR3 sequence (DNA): TGTGCCAGCAGGGGACAGGGGGGAGAGACCCAGTACTTC.

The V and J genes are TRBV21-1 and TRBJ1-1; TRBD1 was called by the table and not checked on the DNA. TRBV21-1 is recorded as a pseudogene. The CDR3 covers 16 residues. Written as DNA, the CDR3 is TGTGCCAGCAGGCAAAAAAACAGGGACAAGGTGACTGAAGCTTTCTTT. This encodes CASRQKNRDKVTEAFF.

CDR3 sequence reads: CSVGGPGRRGRSYEQYF. In DNA, the CDR3 is TGCAGCGTTGGGGGGCCGGGCAGGCGTGGTAGGAGCTACGAGCAGTACTTC. The chain recombines TRBV29-1 with TRBJ2-7; weak D call: TRBD1 (6 bases). V was clipped by 4 bases and J by 3 bases, with 25 bases between them. Germline CDR1 and CDR2: SQVTM and ANQGSEA. The CDR3 sequence is 17 residues long.

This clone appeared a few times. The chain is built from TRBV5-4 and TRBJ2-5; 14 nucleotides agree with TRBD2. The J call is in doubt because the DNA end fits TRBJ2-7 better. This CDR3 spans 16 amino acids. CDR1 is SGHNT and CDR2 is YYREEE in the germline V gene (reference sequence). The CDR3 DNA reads TGTGCCAGCAGCCCGGGGACTAGCGGGAGATCCCACGAGCAGTACTTC. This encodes CASSPGTSGRSHEQYF.

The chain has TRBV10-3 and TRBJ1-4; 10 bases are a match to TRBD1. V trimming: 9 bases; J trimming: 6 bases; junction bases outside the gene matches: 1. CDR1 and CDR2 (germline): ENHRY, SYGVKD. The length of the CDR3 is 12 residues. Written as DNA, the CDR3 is TGTGCCATTGGACAGGGGGATGAAAAACTGTTTTTT. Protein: CAIGQGDEKLFF.

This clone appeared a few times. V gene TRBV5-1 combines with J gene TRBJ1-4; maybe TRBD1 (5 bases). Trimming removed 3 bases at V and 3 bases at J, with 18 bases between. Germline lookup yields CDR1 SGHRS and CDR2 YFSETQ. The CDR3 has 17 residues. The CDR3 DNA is TGCGCCAGCAGCTCCGACCTGGATGCGGGGGCTAATGAAAAACTGTTTTTT. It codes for CASSSDLDAGANEKLFF.

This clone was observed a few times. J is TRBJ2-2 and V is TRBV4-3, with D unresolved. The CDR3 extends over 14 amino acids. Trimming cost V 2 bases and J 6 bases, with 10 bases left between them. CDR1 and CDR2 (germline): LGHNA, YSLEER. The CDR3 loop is CASSQRFRAGELFF. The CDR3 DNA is TGCGCCAGCAGCCAACGGTTTCGGGCCGGGGAGCTGTTTTTT.

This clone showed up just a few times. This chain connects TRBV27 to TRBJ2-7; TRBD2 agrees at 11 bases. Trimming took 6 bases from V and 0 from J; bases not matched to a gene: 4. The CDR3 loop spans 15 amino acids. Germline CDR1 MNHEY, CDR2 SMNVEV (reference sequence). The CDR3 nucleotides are TGTGCCAGCAGCCGAGGACTAGCGGGCTCCTACGAGCAGTACTTC. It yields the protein CASSRGLAGSYEQYF.

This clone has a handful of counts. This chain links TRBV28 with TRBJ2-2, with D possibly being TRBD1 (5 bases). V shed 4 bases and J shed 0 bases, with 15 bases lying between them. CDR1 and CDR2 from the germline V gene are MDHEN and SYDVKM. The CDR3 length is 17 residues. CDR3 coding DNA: TGTGCCAGCAGTTCTCCAGGGTCCCTTACGAACACCGGGGAGCTGTTTTTT. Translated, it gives CASSSPGSLTNTGELFF.

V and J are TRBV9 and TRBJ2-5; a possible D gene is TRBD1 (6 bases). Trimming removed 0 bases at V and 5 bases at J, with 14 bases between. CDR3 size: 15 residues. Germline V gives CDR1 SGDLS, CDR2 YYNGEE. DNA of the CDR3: TGTGCCAGCAGCGTAGCTGTTGGCCAGGGGGAGACCCAGTACTTC. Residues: CASSVAVGQGETQYF.

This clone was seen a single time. The CDR3 loop reads CASSVGGRENEQYF. DNA for the CDR3: TGTGCCAGCAGCGTTGGGGGCAGGGAGAACGAGCAGTACTTC. The V and J genes are TRBV9 and TRBJ2-7; TRBD1 is a possible D gene (6 bases). The CDR3 is 14 amino acids. Germline CDR1 SGDLS, CDR2 YYNGEE. V lost 2 bases, J lost 5 bases, and 14 bases lay in between.

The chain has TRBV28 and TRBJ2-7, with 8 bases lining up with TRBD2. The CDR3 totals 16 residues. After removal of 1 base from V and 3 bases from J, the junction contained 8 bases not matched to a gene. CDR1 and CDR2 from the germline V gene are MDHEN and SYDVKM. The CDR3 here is CASSLYPGTRSYEQYF. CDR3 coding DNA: TGTGCCAGCAGTTTATACCCCGGGACTAGAAGCTACGAGCAGTACTTC.

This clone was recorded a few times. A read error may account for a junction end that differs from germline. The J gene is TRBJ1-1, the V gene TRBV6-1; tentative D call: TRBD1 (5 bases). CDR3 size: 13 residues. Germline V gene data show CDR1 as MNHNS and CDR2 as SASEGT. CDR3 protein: CASSEDRDTEAFF. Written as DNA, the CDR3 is TGTGCCAGCAGCGAAGACAGAGACACTGAAGCTTTCTTT.

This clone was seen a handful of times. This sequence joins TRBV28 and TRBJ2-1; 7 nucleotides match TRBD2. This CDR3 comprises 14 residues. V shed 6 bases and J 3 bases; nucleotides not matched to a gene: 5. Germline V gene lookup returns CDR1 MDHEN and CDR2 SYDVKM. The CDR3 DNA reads TGTGCCAGCAGGACTAGCTCCCACTACAATGAGCAGTTCTTC. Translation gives CASRTSSHYNEQFF.